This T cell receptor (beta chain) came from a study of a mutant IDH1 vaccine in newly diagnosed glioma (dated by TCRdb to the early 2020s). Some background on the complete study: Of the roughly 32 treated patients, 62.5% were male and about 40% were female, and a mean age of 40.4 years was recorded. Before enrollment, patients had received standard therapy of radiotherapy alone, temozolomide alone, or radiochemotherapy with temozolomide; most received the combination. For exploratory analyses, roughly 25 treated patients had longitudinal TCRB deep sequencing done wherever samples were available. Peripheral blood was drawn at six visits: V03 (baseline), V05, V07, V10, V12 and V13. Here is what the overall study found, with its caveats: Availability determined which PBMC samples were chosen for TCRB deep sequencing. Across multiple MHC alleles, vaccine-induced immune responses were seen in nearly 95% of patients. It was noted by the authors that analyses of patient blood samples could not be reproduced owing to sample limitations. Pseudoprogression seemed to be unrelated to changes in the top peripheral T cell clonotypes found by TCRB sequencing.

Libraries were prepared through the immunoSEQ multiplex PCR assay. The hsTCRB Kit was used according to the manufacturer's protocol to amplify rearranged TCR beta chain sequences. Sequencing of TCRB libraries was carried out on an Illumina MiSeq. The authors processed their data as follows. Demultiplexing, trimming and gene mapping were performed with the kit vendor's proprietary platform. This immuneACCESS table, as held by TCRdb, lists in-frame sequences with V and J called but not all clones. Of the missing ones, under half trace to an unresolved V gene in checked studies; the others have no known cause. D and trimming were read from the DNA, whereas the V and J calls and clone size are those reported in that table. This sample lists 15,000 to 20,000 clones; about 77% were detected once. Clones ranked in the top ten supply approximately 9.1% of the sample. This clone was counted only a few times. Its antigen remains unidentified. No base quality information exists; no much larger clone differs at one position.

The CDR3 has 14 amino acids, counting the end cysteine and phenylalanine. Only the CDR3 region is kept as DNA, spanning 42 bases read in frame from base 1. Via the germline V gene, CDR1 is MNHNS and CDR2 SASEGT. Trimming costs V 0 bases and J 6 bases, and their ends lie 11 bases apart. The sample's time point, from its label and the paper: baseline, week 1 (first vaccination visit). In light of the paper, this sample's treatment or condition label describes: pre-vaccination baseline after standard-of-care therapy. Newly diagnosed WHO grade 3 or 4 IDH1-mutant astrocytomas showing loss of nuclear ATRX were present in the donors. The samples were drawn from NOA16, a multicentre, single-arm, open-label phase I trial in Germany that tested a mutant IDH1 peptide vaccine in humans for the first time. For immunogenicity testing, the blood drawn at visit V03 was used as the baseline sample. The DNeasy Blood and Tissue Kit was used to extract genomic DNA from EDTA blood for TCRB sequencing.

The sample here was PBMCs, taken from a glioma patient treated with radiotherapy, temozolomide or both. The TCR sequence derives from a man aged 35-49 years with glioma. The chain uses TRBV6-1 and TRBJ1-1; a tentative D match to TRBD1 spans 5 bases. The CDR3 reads CASSEAGGSAEAFF. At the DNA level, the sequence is TGTGCCAGCAGTGAAGCGGGGGGGTCGGCTGAAGCTTTCTTT.